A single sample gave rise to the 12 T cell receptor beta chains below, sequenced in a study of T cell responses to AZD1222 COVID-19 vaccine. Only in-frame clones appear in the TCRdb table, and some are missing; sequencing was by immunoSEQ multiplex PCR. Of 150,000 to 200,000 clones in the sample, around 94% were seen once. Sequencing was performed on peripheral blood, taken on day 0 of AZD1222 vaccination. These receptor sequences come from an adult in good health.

CDR3 sequence: CASSERREWGNEQFF. The CDR3 coding sequence is TGCGCCAGCAGTGAGCGGCGGGAGTGGGGCAATGAGCAGTTCTTC. The chain combines TRBV10-1 with TRBJ2-1; 7 bases are a match to TRBD2. This CDR3 comprises 15 residues. In germline, CDR1 is WNHNN, CDR2 SYGVQD (reference sequence). The V segment lost 2 bases and the J segment 6 bases; nucleotides outside the gene matches: 7.

CDR3 residues: CASSLERGRGYTF. The CDR3 nucleotides read TGTGCCAGCAGTTTAGAAAGGGGACGGGGCTACACCTTC. This chain connects TRBV28 to TRBJ1-2; perhaps TRBD1 as D (5 bases). The germline V gene encodes CDR1 MDHEN and CDR2 SYDVKM. The CDR3 loop spans 13 amino acids. Trimming cost V 2 bases and J 8 bases, with 12 bases left between them.

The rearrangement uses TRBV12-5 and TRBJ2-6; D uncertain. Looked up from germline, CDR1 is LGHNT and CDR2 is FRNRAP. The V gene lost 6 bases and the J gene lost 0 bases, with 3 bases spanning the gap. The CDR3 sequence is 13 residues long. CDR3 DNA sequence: TGTGCTAGTGGGCCCTCTGGGGCCAACGTCCTGACTTTC. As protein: CASGPSGANVLTF.

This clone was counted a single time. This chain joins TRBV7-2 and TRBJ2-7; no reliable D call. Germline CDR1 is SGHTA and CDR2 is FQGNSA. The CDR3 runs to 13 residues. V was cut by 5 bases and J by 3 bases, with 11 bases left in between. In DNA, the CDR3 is TGTGCCAGCAGCCGTCGAGCGAGCTACGAGCAGTACTTC. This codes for CASSRRASYEQYF.

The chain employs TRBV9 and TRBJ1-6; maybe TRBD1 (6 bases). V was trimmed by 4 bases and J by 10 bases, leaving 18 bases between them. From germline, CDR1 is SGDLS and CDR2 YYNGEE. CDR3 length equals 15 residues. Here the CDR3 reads CASSPPGGGQSPLHF. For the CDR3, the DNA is TGTGCCAGCAGCCCCCCTGGGGGGGGCCAATCACCCCTCCACTTT.

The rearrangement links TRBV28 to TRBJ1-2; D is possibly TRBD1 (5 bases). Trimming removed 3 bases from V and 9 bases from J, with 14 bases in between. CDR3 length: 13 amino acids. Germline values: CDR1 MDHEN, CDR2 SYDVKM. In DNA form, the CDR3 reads TGTGCCAGCAGTTTGACGGGACGTGGAAGCTACACCTTC. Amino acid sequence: CASSLTGRGSYTF.

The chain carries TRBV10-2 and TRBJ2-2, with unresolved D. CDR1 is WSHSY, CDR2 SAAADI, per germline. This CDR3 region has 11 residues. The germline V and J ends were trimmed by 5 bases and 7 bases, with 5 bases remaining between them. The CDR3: CASSLSGELFF. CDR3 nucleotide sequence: TGCGCCAGCAGTCTGAGCGGGGAGCTGTTTTTT.

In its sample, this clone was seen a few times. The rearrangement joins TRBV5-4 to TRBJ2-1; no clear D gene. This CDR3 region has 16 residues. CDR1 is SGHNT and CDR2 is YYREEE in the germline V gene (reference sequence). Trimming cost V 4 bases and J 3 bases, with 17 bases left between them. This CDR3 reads CASSIDMAGYYNEQFF. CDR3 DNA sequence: TGTGCCAGCAGCATCGACATGGCCGGATACTACAATGAGCAGTTCTTC.

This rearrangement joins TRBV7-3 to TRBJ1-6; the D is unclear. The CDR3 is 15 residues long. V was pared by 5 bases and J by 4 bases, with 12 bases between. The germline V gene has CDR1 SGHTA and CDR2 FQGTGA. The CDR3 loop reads CASSTSGSYNSPLHF. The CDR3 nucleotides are TGTGCCAGCAGCACATCGGGATCTTATAATTCACCCCTCCACTTT.

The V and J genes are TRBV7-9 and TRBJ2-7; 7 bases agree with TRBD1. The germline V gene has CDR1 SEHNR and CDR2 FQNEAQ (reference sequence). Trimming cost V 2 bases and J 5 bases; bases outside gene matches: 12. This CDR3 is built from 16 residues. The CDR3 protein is CASSLTRGPKGNEQYF. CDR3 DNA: TGTGCCAGCAGCTTAACTAGGGGGCCCAAGGGGAACGAGCAGTACTTC.

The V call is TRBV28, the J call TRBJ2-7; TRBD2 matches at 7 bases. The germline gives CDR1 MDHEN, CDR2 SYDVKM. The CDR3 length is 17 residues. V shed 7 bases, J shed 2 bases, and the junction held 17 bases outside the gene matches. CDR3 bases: TGTGCCAGCACCCCAAGGGGAGGGCCAATGGGGACCTACGAGCAGTACTTC. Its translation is CASTPRGGPMGTYEQYF. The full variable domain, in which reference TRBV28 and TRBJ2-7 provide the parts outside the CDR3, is DVKVTQSSRYLVKRTGEKVFLECVQDMDHENMFWYRQDPGLGLRLIYFSYDVKMKEKGDIPEGYSVSREKKERFSLILESASTNQTSMYLCASTPRGGPMGTYEQYFGPGTRLTVT.

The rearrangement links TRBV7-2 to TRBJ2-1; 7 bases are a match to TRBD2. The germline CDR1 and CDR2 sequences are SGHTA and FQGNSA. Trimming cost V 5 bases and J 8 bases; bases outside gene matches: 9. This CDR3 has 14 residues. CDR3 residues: CASSQAGGSDEQFF. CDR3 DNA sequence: TGTGCCAGCAGCCAGGCAGGCGGGAGTGATGAGCAGTTCTTC.